These 20 T cell receptor beta chains came from one sample sequenced in a study of regulatory T cells in long-lasting Graves disease. Sample time point: newly diagnosed GD, antithyroid drugs for less than 3 months. Extracted RNA from PBMCs served as the source of the TCR library. Construction of the TCR beta libraries employed iRepertoire HTBI primers in conjunction with Arm-PCR of CDR3 regions. From the multiplex PCR reads, TCRdb called clonotypes with MiXCR, one entry per CDR3 protein. The table has hundreds of thousands of distinct CDR3 sequences, about 16% seen once. Another study also made use of these data, one on T cells in Graves' hyperthyroidism and ophthalmopathy.

The input for sequencing was peripheral blood mononuclear cells (PBMCs), taken at new diagnosis, from a patient treated with antithyroid drugs. These receptors originate from a man aged 18 to 35 with Graves disease.

The chain carries TRBV27 and TRBJ1-5, with a possible D match to TRBD1 (5 bases). Germline CDR1 MNHEY, CDR2 SMNVEV (reference sequence). The CDR3 length is 14 residues. With 4 bases removed from V and 4 bases from J, the gap between germline ends came to 11 bases. This CDR3 reads CASSSGGRNQPQHF. The CDR3 DNA reads as TGTGCCAGCAGTTCCGGGGGAAGGAATCAGCCCCAGCATTTT.

This clonotype showed up many times. The chain links TRBV29-1 to TRBJ2-7; maybe TRBD2 (6 bases). Germline-derived CDR1 and CDR2 are SQVTM and ANQGSEA. The length of the CDR3 is 14 residues. V gave up 6 bases and J gave up 3 bases, with 18 bases separating them. The CDR3 DNA follows: TGCAGCGTACCCCGGGAGTATTCCCTCTACGAGCAGTACTTC. Translating it yields CSVPREYSLYEQYF.

This clonotype came up a few times. The CDR3 spells CASSLAGTSGSNEQFF. CDR3 coding DNA: TGCGCCAGCAGCTTGGCCGGGACTAGCGGGAGTAATGAGCAGTTCTTC. This chain connects TRBV5-1 to TRBJ2-1, with 14 positions matching TRBD2. This CDR3 region has 16 residues. In germline, CDR1 is SGHRS, CDR2 YFSETQ. The J segment lost 7 bases and the V segment lost 0 bases, leaving 3 bases of the junction unmatched.

This clonotype was observed many times. This chain links TRBV6-2 or TRBV6-3 with TRBJ2-7, with D maybe TRBD1 (5 bases). Germline V gives CDR1 MNHEY, CDR2 SVGEGT. Trimming took 5 bases from V and 9 from J, leaving 11 bases between them. The CDR3 consists of 11 residues. The DNA of the CDR3 is TGTGCCAGCAGTGTCAGGGTTGCGCAGTACTTC. Its protein is CASSVRVAQYF.

The gene calls are TRBV7-8 and TRBJ1-5; D is uncertain. With 0 bases removed from V and 9 bases from J, the gap between germline ends came to 9 bases. The CDR3 is 13 amino acids. Germline V gives CDR1 SGHVS, CDR2 FQNEAQ. The CDR3 DNA follows: TGTGCCAGCAGCTTAGCGGTCAGGTGGCCCCAGCATTTT. This translates into CASSLAVRWPQHF.

This clonotype has ten or more counts. The chain couples TRBV19 to TRBJ1-4, with TRBD1 matching 7 bases. The J segment lost 0 bases and the V segment lost 10 bases, leaving 14 bases of the junction unmatched. The germline V gene encodes CDR1 LNHDA and CDR2 SQIVND (reference sequence). The CDR3 contains 17 residues. DNA of the CDR3: TGTGCCAAATTGCCGCCGGACAGGCCCGCAACTAATGAAAAACTGTTTTTT. It translates to CAKLPPDRPATNEKLFF.

This clonotype showed up just a few times. This chain uses TRBV12-3 or TRBV12-4 with TRBJ1-6; 8 nucleotides line up with TRBD1. V shed 4 bases, J shed 3 bases, and the junction held 2 bases outside the gene matches. The CDR3 contains 15 residues. This CDR3 reads CASSSDRDYNSPLHF. The CDR3 nucleotides are TGTGCCAGCAGTTCGGACAGGGACTATAATTCACCCCTCCACTTT.

CDR3 amino acids: CASTRGRRDNYNEQFF. For the CDR3, the DNA is TGTGCCTCCACCCGTGGACGGCGGGACAACTACAATGAGCAGTTCTTC. The chain has TRBV30 and TRBJ2-1, with D perhaps being TRBD1 or TRBD2 (6 bases each). The V gene lost 7 bases and the J gene lost 3 bases, with 22 bases spanning the gap. Looked up from germline, CDR1 is GTSNPN and CDR2 is SVGIG (reference sequence). CDR3 length: 16 residues.

This clonotype was detected a few times. The chain's CDR3 is CSATRVKETQYF. The CDR3 DNA reads as TGCAGTGCCACTAGGGTGAAAGAGACCCAGTACTTC. This sequence joins TRBV20-1 and TRBJ2-5; D possibly corresponds to TRBD2 (5 bases). CDR3 length: 12 amino acids. Germline lookup yields CDR1 DFQATT and CDR2 SNEGSKA (reference sequence). Trimming took off 6 bases at V and 3 bases at J, with 11 bases between the two ends.

This clonotype has at least ten counts. The CDR3 coding sequence is TGTGCCAGCAGCTTGGATGGTCCGGACAGAAGCTATGGCTACACCTTC. Translation: CASSLDGPDRSYGYTF. The chain uses TRBV7-2 and TRBJ1-2; perhaps TRBD1 as D (6 bases). V was cut by 3 bases and J by 4 bases, with 18 bases left in between. CDR3 length: 16 amino acids. CDR1 and CDR2 from the germline V gene are SGHTA and FQGNSA.

CDR3 amino acids: CASSLILAGLPLTQYF. Here the CDR3 DNA reads TGTGCCAGCAGCTTAATACTAGCGGGACTCCCCCTTACGCAGTATTTT. J is TRBJ2-3 and V is TRBV7-9; 10 nucleotides line up with TRBD2. Germline lookup yields CDR1 SEHNR and CDR2 FQNEAQ (reference sequence). With 2 bases clipped from V and 8 bases from J, the junction kept 10 bases outside the gene matches. The CDR3 contains 16 residues.

This clonotype was seen a single time. One base away lies a much larger clone, so this may be a sequencing read error. The CDR3 spells CACSRLAGDETQYF. The CDR3 nucleotides are TGTGCCTGCAGTCGTCTAGCGGGGGACGAGACCCAGTACTTC. The chain couples TRBV7-9 to TRBJ2-5; 10 positions agree with TRBD2. The CDR3 is made up of 14 amino acids. Germline loops: CDR1 SEHNR, CDR2 FQNEAQ (reference sequence).

This clonotype has only a few counts. V and J are TRBV18 and TRBJ2-1; D perhaps matches TRBD1 (5 bases). CDR3 length: 15 residues. Germline V gives CDR1 KGHSH, CDR2 LQKENI. The V and J ends lost 3 bases and 6 bases respectively, with 15 bases between them. CDR3 sequence: CASSPVAGSSNEQFF. Here the CDR3 DNA reads TGTGCCAGCTCACCTGTGGCAGGGTCGTCCAATGAGCAGTTCTTC.

The table lists this clonotype with many counts. One junction end does not reproduce the germline sequence, and a read error may be involved. The V and J genes are TRBV4-1 and TRBJ1-1, with D tentatively TRBD1 (5 bases). The CDR3 contains 16 residues. The V gene's germline CDR1 is MGHRA and CDR2 YSYEKL. The CDR3 DNA reads as TGCGCCAGCAGTCAAGACCCTGGGGGTCGTGACACTGAAGCTTTCTTT. It yields the protein CASSQDPGGRDTEAFF.

This clonotype has a count of ten or more. The chain couples TRBV12-3 or TRBV12-4 to TRBJ2-3; D is possibly TRBD2 (5 bases). V was clipped by 7 bases and J by 5 bases, with 10 bases between them. The CDR3 length is 12 residues. CDR3 sequence (DNA): TGTGCCAGCACCCCCGGAGGAGATACGCAGTATTTT. It encodes CASTPGGDTQYF.

This clonotype was seen ten or more times. The rearrangement links TRBV20-1 to TRBJ2-3; 7 nucleotides match TRBD2. The CDR3 spans 15 residues. V shed 5 bases, J shed 0 bases, and the junction held 8 bases outside the gene matches. CDR1 DFQATT and CDR2 SNEGSKA come from the germline V gene (reference sequence). CDR3 sequence: CSAPRRGTSTDTQYF. The CDR3 DNA reads as TGCAGTGCTCCCAGGCGGGGGACTAGCACAGATACGCAGTATTTT.

This clonotype was counted many times. The chain uses TRBV3-1 and TRBJ2-3, with no clear D. CDR1 and CDR2 from the germline V gene are LGHDT and YNNKEL (reference sequence). This CDR3 contains 18 residues. Between the trimmed V and J ends, which lost 0 bases and 2 bases, there was a span of 18 bases. DNA for the CDR3: TGTGCCAGCAGCCAAGATACAACTTTTGGGGTTAACACAGATACGCAGTATTTT. This encodes CASSQDTTFGVNTDTQYF.

As concerns this clonotype: Compared with germline, one end of the junction differs, possibly owing to a read error. The chain has TRBV30 and TRBJ2-3; D ambiguous. Per the germline V gene, CDR1 is GTSNPN and CDR2 is SVGIG (reference sequence). CDR3 length: 13 amino acids. In DNA, the CDR3 is TGTGCCTGGAGTCGCTACGGCACAGATACGCGGTATTTT. It codes for CAWSRYGTDTRYF.

This chain joins TRBV28 and TRBJ1-4, with D possibly matching TRBD1 (5 bases). V was shortened by 6 bases and J by 7 bases, with 18 bases between the two germline ends. Germline V CDR1 and CDR2: MDHEN, SYDVKM. This CDR3 comprises 15 residues. CDR3: CASSPGTVFGEKLFF. CDR3 sequence (DNA): TGTGCCAGCAGCCCGGGGACCGTGTTTGGTGAAAAACTGTTTTTT.

This clonotype was recorded at least ten times. V and J are TRBV27 and TRBJ2-7; 8 bases line up with TRBD1. V lost 4 bases and J lost 5; bases outside the gene matches: 7. CDR1 and CDR2 (germline): MNHEY, SMNVEV (reference sequence). The CDR3 contains 14 residues. The chain's CDR3 is CASSWLDRAHEQYF. Written as DNA, the CDR3 is TGTGCCAGCAGTTGGTTGGACAGGGCCCACGAGCAGTACTTC.